This T cell receptor (beta chain) came from a study of cytomegalovirus exposure and HLA in healthy donors. The CDR3 contains 15 residues. Germline CDR1 ENHRY, CDR2 SYGVKD. V was clipped by 4 bases and J by 0 bases, with 10 bases between them. Study results and caveats: According to reports, the classifier identified cytomegalovirus status with high specificity and sensitivity. A previous analysis found most TCR beta V segments productive roughly 90% or roughly 30% of the time. An observed cluster of highly shared sequence variants was recorded as a likely sequencing artifact. Researchers catalogued around 150 TCR beta chains as cytomegalovirus-associated.

Only a few counts were recorded for this clone. The antigen is not known. PCR involved 60 Vbeta and 13 Jbeta primers. Assay used: immunoSEQ multiplex PCR; TCRdb lists only in-frame clones, some missing. The profile covers roughly 200,000 clones, with under 70% appearing a single time and 2.5% to 3% taken by the ten largest. The chain has TRBV10-3 and TRBJ1-3; D unresolved. The clonotype comes from a man aged 35 to 55 in good health and CMV-seropositive. The specimen sequenced was PBMCs. CDR3 coding DNA: TGTGCCATCAGTGGAACAGCCGACTCTGGAAACACCATATATTTT. Encoded protein: CAISGTADSGNTIYF.